This is a list of T cell receptor beta chains from one sample in a study of CD8 T cells in Susac syndrome. One entry per CDR3 protein, called by TCRdb with MiXCR from the immunoSEQ multiplex PCR reads. The table lists some 120,000 distinct CDR3 sequences, around 90% of them singletons. The sequenced sample was CD8+ T cells from PBMCs. These receptors all come from a human donor with multiple sclerosis. Each CDR3 is given with its conserved first and last residue. D genes are given only for firm matches. Not every row has a clone size; where given, it reads once, few, many or a size class.

TRBV29-1	once	TRBJ1-5	NA	TGCAGCATAACAACGGACGGACTAGCCCAGCATTTT	CSITTDGLAQHF
TRBV20-1	NA	TRBJ2-5	NA	TGCAGTGCCCGGGGAGCGTTGGAAGAGACCCAGTACTTC	CSARGALEETQYF
TRBV4-1	NA	TRBJ2-2	TRBD2	TGCGCCAGCAGCCAAGTTACGGGAGGCGGGGAGCTGTTTTTT	CASSQVTGGGELFF
TRBV19	NA	TRBJ1-5	NA	TGTGCCGCGAACCAGGGTTTCGAGCCCCAGCATTTT	CAANQGFEPQHF
TRBV11-2	NA	TRBJ2-1	TRBD2	TGTGCCAGCAGCTTAGATCAACTAGCGGGAGCCTACAATGAGCAGTTCTTC	CASSLDQLAGAYNEQFF
TRBV29-1	once	TRBJ1-2	TRBD1	TGCAGCGTCCTGGGCATTCGGCAGGGGGCTTATGGCTACACCTTC	CSVLGIRQGAYGYTF
TRBV7-9	NA	TRBJ1-4	NA	TGTGCCAGCAGCTTCAACCCCCGAAGGACTAATGAAAAACTGTTTTTT	CASSFNPRRTNEKLFF
TRBV4-2	NA	TRBJ2-3	NA	TGTGCCAGCAGCGCAAATGGTGGTTCCACAGATACGCAGTATTTT	CASSANGGSTDTQYF
TRBV7-9	once	TRBJ2-2	TRBD2	TGTGCCAGCAGCTCAGCGGGAGAACTCACCGGGGAGCTGTTTTTT	CASSSAGELTGELFF
TRBV13	NA	TRBJ2-3	TRBD2	TGTGCCAGCAGTCAGACTAGCGGGACCACAGATACGCAGTATTTT	CASSQTSGTTDTQYF
TRBV7-3	NA	TRBJ2-1	TRBD2	TGTGCCAGCAGCTTAGGGGGGGTGAACAATGAGCAGTTCTTC	CASSLGGVNNEQFF
TRBV20-1	once	TRBJ1-1	NA	TGCAGTGCTCCCCTCGAGGGCACTGAAGCTTTCTTT	CSAPLEGTEAFF
TRBV7-2	NA	TRBJ2-5	NA	TGTGCCAGCGGCTTAGCGGACTCCGAGACCCAGTACTTC	CASGLADSETQYF
TRBV30	NA	TRBJ2-1	TRBD2	TGTGCCTGGAGCCCCGGGACTACCAATGAGCAGTTCTTC	CAWSPGTTNEQFF
TRBV27	NA	TRBJ1-1	TRBD1	TGTGCCAGCAGTTTACAGGGGGAGACTGAAGCTTTCTTT	CASSLQGETEAFF
TRBV12-3/TRBV12-4	once	TRBJ1-5	TRBD1	TGTGCCAGCAGCCCGACAGGGCCGGGCAATCAGCCCCAGCATTTT	CASSPTGPGNQPQHF
TRBV12-3/TRBV12-4	NA	TRBJ1-2	NA	TGTGCCAGCAGCTTGTCTACCCTCCATGGCTACACCTTC	CASSLSTLHGYTF
TRBV28	NA	TRBJ2-7	NA	TGTGCCAGCAGTTTCAGACAGGACTACGAGCAGTACTTC	CASSFRQDYEQYF
TRBV5-6	once	TRBJ2-1	NA	TGTGCCAGCAGCCCATCTAGCGTAGATGAGCAGTTCTTC	CASSPSSVDEQFF
TRBV5-6	NA	TRBJ2-1	TRBD2	TGTGCCAGCAGTTCAACCCGTGGGGACTACTCCTACAATGAGCAGTTCTTC	CASSSTRGDYSYNEQFF
TRBV7-9	NA	TRBJ1-1	NA	TGTGCCAGCAGGGCAGGGGCGGCTGAAGCTTTCTTT	CASRAGAAEAFF
TRBV27	NA	TRBJ1-2	NA	TGTGCCAGCAGTTTATCGTCCGGGGGCGCCGTCTATGGCTACACCTTC	CASSLSSGGAVYGYTF
TRBV29-1	NA	TRBJ2-1	NA	TGCAGCGCCGTGGAGAATTACAATGAGCAGTTCTTC	CSAVENYNEQFF
TRBV7-9	NA	TRBJ2-5	TRBD2	TGTGCCAGCAGCCTATTGGGCGGGAGTGGTGAGACCCAGTACTTC	CASSLLGGSGETQYF
TRBV7-9	NA	TRBJ2-7	NA	TGTGCCAGCAGCTTCCCCCCTCGCGGCACCTACGAGCAGTACTTC	CASSFPPRGTYEQYF
TRBV20-1	once	TRBJ1-2	NA	TGCAGTGCCATAATTCCGGGGGACTATGGCTACACCTTC	CSAIIPGDYGYTF
TRBV29-1	NA	TRBJ2-7	NA	TGCAGCGTTGAAGGGGTGGGAAGTCTCAACTACGAGCAGTACTTC	CSVEGVGSLNYEQYF
TRBV19	few	TRBJ2-7	TRBD2	TGTGCCAGTAGTCAAGCGGGGGGCATAGAGCAGTACTTC	CASSQAGGIEQYF
TRBV29-1	NA	TRBJ1-1	NA	TGCAGCGTTGAAGTTCCTCCGGGGCCTGAAGCTTTCTTT	CSVEVPPGPEAFF